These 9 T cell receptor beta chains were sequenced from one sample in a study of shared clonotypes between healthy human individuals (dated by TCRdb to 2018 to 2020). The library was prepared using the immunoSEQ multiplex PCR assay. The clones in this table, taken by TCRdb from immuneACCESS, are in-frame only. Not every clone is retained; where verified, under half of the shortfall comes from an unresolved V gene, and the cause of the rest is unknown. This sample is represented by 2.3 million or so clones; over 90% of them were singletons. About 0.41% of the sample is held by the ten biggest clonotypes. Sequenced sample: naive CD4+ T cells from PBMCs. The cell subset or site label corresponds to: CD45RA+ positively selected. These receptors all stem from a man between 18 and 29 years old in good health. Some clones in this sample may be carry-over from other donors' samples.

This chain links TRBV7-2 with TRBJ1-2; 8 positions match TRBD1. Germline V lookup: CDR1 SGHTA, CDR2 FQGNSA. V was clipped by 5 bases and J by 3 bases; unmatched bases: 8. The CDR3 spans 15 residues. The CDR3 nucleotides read TGTGCCAGCAGCGCCCAGGGGGCAGTTGACTATGGCTACACCTTC. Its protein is CASSAQGAVDYGYTF.

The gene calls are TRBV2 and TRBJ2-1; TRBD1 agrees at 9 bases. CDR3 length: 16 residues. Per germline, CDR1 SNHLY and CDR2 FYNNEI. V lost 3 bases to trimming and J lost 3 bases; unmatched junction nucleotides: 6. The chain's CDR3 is CASSDIGTGFYNEQFF. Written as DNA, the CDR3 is TGTGCCAGCAGTGACATTGGGACAGGGTTCTACAATGAGCAGTTCTTC.

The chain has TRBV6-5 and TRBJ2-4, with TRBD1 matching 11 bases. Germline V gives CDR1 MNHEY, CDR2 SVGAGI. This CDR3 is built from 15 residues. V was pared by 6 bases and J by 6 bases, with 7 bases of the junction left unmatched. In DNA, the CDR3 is TGTGCCAGCAGGACATTAGGGACAGGGGGAAACATTCAGTACTTC. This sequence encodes CASRTLGTGGNIQYF.

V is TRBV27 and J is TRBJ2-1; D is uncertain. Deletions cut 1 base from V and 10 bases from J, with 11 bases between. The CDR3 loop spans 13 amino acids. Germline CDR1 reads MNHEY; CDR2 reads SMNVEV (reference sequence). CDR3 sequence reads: CASSLFRSAEQFF. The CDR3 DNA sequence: TGTGCCAGCAGTTTATTCAGATCCGCAGAGCAGTTCTTC.

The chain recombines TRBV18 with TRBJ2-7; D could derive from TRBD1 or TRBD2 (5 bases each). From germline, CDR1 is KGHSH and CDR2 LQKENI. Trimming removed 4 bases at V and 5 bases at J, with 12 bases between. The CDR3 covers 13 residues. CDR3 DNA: TGTGCCAGCTCACGAGACCAGGGAGACGAGCAGTACTTC. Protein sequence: CASSRDQGDEQYF.

The CDR3: CSVVTAANQPQHF. In DNA form, the CDR3 reads TGCAGCGTTGTCACGGCAGCTAATCAGCCCCAGCATTTT. V is TRBV29-1 and J is TRBJ1-5; no clear D gene. V lost 4 bases and J 4 bases, leaving 11 bases between the germline ends. Germline CDR1 and CDR2: SQVTM and ANQGSEA. This CDR3 is 13 amino acids long.

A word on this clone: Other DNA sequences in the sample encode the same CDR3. The CDR3 is CASSPRQDYGYTF. CDR3 nucleotides: TGTGCCAGCTCACCGAGGCAGGACTATGGCTACACCTTC. V and J are TRBV18 and TRBJ1-2; D not certain. The V and J ends lost 3 bases and 3 bases respectively, with 8 bases between them. The length of the CDR3 is 13 residues. Per germline, CDR1 KGHSH and CDR2 LQKENI.

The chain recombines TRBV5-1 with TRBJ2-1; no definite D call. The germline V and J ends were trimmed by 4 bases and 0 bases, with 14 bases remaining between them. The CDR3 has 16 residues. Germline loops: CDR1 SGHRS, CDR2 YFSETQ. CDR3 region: CASSASRASSYNEQFF. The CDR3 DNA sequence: TGCGCCAGCAGCGCCTCCCGGGCTTCCTCCTACAATGAGCAGTTCTTC.

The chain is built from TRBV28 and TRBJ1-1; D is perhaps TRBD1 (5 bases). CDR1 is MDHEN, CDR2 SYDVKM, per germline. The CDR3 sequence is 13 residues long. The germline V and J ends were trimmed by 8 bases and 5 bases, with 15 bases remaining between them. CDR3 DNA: TGTGCCAGCTGCCGGCGGGGGATAACTGAAGCTTTCTTT. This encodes CASCRRGITEAFF.